A single sample gave rise to the 3 T cell receptor beta chains below, sequenced in a study of blood T cell repertoires in COVID-19. The data were produced by immunoSEQ multiplex PCR, yet TCRdb's version contains in-frame clones alone and is incomplete. The table has approximately 260,000 clones, 80% to 90% seen once. The sample taken for sequencing was peripheral blood. These receptors were obtained from a woman aged 70-85 years with acute or convalescent COVID-19.

The chain combines TRBV27 with TRBJ1-1; a possible D gene is TRBD1 (5 bases). CDR3 size: 15 residues. Trimming removed 5 bases at V and 5 bases at J, with 18 bases between. CDR1 MNHEY and CDR2 SMNVEV come from the germline V gene (reference sequence). CDR3 sequence: CASSTIPGVGTEAFF. The CDR3 region has the DNA TGTGCCAGCAGTACAATCCCGGGGGTTGGAACTGAAGCTTTCTTT.

V usage is TRBV4-1 and J usage is TRBJ2-5, with D maybe TRBD1 (6 bases). This CDR3 comprises 14 residues. CDR1 and CDR2 (germline): MGHRA, YSYEKL. V shed 2 bases and J shed 5 bases, with 12 bases lying between them. CDR3 sequence: CASSQPQGGETQYF. DNA of the CDR3: TGCGCCAGCAGCCAACCACAGGGTGGCGAGACCCAGTACTTC.

This chain links TRBV10-2 with TRBJ1-5; D ambiguous. The germline V and J ends were trimmed by 2 bases and 2 bases, with 13 bases remaining between them. The CDR3 is 16 amino acids. The V gene's germline CDR1 is WSHSY and CDR2 SAAADI. The CDR3 loop is CASSENGGRGNQPQHF. In nucleotides, the CDR3 is TGCGCCAGCAGTGAGAATGGAGGCCGGGGCAATCAGCCCCAGCATTTT.